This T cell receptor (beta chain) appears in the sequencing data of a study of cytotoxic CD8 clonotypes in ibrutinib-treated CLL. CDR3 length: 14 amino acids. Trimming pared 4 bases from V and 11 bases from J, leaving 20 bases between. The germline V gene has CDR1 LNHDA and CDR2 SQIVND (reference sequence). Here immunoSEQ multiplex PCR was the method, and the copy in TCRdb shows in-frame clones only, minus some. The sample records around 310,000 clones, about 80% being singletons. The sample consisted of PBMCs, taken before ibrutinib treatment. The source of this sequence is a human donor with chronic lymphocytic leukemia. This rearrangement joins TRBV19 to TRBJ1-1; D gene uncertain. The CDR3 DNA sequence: TGTGCCAGTAGTACTGGACCGGGGTTGGCTTTCGCTTTCTTT. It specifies CASSTGPGLAFAFF.